The present T cell receptor (beta chain) was sequenced within a study of lymphopenia after photon versus proton radiotherapy. Here immunoSEQ multiplex PCR was the method, and the copy in TCRdb shows in-frame clones only, minus some. The sample carries more than 45,000 clones, approximately 84% recorded once. This clone is a singleton in its sample. Its antigen is unidentified. Study results and limitations: Survival link was tested only in deceased patients; proton benefit remains a possibility. Photon-treated patients lost naive T cells and TCR diversity; proton-treated stayed stable. Oligoclonal CD8+ Temra expansion after nadir drove photon patients' diversity drop.

In germline, CDR1 is MDHEN, CDR2 SYDVKM. Trimming at V came to 5 bases and at J to 9 bases, leaving 11 bases not matched to a gene. This CDR3 region has 17 residues. The source was peripheral blood, collected from a patient treated with proton-based radiotherapy. This chain uses TRBV28 with TRBJ2-1, with 15 bases fitting TRBD2. This TCR was sampled from a man between 60 and 75 years old with pancreatic cancer. The CDR3 sequence: CASSTQFGLAGGGEQFF. For the CDR3, the DNA is TGTGCCAGCAGTACCCAATTCGGACTAGCGGGAGGGGGTGAGCAGTTCTTC.